Listed below are T cell receptor beta chains from one sample, sequenced in a study of shared clonotypes between healthy human individuals. Profiled with immunoSEQ multiplex PCR; TCRdb holds only in-frame clones, not every one. This sample carries some 980,000 clones, approximately 76% of them seen once, and the ten largest clones take about 1.5%. Sequenced material: memory CD4+ T cells sorted from blood. Receptor source: a man younger than 30 in good health. The CDR3 runs from the conserved cysteine through the conserved F or W. A D gene is named only where the DNA matches it firmly. For some rows the clone size is stated as once, few or many, or as a class when expanded; others skip it.

j_gene | v_gene | abundance | d_gene | CDR3nt | CDR3aa
TRBJ2-7 | TRBV7-2 | NA | TRBD1 | TGTGCCAGCAGCTTAAGTGGGACAGGGGTCTACGAGCAGTACTTC | CASSLSGTGVYEQYF
TRBJ2-1 | TRBV20-1 | NA | NA | TGCAGTGCCAAAAACAATGAGCAGTTCTTC | CSAKNNEQFF
TRBJ2-1 | TRBV2 | NA | TRBD2 | TGTGCCAGCAGTGACCCAGCGGGAGCGTCAGGGAATGAGCAGTTCTTC | CASSDPAGASGNEQFF
TRBJ2-1 | TRBV10-3 | NA | NA | TGTGCCATCAGTGAGGGGTCCCGCAATGAGCAGTTCTTC | CAISEGSRNEQFF
TRBJ2-3 | TRBV5-6 | NA | TRBD1 | TGTGCCAGCAGCGAGTGGGGACAGGGGAGCACAGATACGCAGTATTTT | CASSEWGQGSTDTQYF
TRBJ2-7 | TRBV6-5 | NA | TRBD1 | TGTGCCAGTTCGGGACAGGGTCCCCACGAGCAGTACTTC | CASSGQGPHEQYF
TRBJ2-5 | TRBV7-2 | NA | NA | TGTGCCAGCAGCTTAAAGTCAGGTCTCTCTGAGACCCAGTACTTC | CASSLKSGLSETQYF
TRBJ2-7 | TRBV30 | NA | NA | TGTGCCTGGAGTGTAGGGGGGACAGCCCCTCCTCAGCAGTACTTC | CAWSVGGTAPPQQYF
TRBJ1-2 | TRBV18 | NA | TRBD1 | TGTGCCAGCTCACCGCCGGGACAGGGAGATGGCTACACCTTC | CASSPPGQGDGYTF
TRBJ1-5 | TRBV28 | many | NA | TGTGCCAGCAGTTCTCGGGGTGCAGGGCGCAGCAATCAGCCCCAGCATTTT | CASSSRGAGRSNQPQHF
TRBJ1-6 | TRBV10-3 | NA | NA | TGTGCCAGTCAAAAAGAATGGTCACCCCTCCACTTT | CASQKEWSPLHF
TRBJ1-1 | TRBV9 | few | NA | TGTGCCAGCAGCGTAGGGACAGTGAACACTGAAGCTTTCTTT | CASSVGTVNTEAFF
TRBJ2-5 | TRBV6-6 | NA | TRBD1 | TGTGCCAGCAGACTGGGACAGGCCCCAGGGGAGACCCAGTACTTC | CASRLGQAPGETQYF
TRBJ2-7 | TRBV5-1 | NA | NA | TGCGCCAGCAGCTCCGCCGGGCCCACGAGGAACGAGCAGTACTTC | CASSSAGPTRNEQYF
TRBJ2-7 | TRBV4-3 | NA | NA | TGCGCCAGCAGCCAAGAGTCCGAAATAGGGGAGCAGTACTTC | CASSQESEIGEQYF
TRBJ1-6 | TRBV6-5 | NA | NA | TGTGCCAGCAGTTTACAGGGAACGGGTTCACCCCTCCACTTT | CASSLQGTGSPLHF